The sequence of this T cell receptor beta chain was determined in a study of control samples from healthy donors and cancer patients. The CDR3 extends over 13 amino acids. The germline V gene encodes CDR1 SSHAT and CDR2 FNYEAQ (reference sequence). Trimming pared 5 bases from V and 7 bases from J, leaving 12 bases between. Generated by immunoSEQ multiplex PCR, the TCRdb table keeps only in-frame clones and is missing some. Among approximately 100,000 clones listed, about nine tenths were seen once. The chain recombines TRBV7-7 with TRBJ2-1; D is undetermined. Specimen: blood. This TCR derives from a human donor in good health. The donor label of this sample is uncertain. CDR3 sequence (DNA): TGTGCCAGCAGCCCCAGCACCGGGAATGAGCAGTTCTTC. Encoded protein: CASSPSTGNEQFF.